Detailed here is one T cell receptor beta chain. The antigen remains undetermined. This CDR3 is 13 amino acids long. J gave up 4 bases and V 4 bases, and 3 bases lay outside the gene matches. Germline V lookup: CDR1 SGHDN, CDR2 FVKESK. Treatment noted: some 19 received Ad26.COV2.S at low or high dose, single or two shots; roughly 5 received placebo; per-sample allocation not given. Day 63 after the first injection of vaccine or placebo was the sampling time. Assay: immunoSEQ multiplex PCR; the TCRdb copy retains only in-frame clones and omits some. The sample has 300,000 to 400,000 clones; approximately 86% are singletons. These data come from a study of Ad26.COV2.S vaccination and SARS-CoV-2 variants. Study conclusions and caveats: The study found higher spike-specific TCR breadth in vaccine than placebo recipients.

Sample: peripheral blood, taken in a trial of Ad26.COV2.S vaccine versus placebo. This chain joins TRBV14 and TRBJ1-2; 7 bases fit TRBD1. The TCR comes from a person between 18 and 60 years old who received the Ad26.COV2.S COVID-19 vaccine or a placebo. CDR3 in amino acids: CASSLGTAYGYTF. DNA of the CDR3: TGTGCCAGCAGCCTCGGGACAGCCTATGGCTACACCTTC.